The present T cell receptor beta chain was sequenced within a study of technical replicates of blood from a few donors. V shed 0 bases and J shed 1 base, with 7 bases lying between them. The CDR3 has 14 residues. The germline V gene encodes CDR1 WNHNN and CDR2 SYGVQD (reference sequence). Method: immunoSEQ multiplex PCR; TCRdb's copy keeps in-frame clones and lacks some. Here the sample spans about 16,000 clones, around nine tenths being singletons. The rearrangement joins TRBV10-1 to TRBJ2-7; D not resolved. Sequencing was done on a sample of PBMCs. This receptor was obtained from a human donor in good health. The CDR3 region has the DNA TGCGCCAGCAGTGAGTCCACTATGTCCTACGAGCAGTACTTC. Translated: CASSESTMSYEQYF.